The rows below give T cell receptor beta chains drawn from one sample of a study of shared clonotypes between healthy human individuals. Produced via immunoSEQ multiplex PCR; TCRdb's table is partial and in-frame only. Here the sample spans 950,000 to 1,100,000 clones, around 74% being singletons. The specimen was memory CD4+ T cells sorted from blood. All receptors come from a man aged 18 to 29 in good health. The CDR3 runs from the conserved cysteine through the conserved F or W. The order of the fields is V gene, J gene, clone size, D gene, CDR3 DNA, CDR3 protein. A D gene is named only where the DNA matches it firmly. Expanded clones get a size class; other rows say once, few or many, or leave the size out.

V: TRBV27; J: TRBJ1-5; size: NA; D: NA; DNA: TGTGCCAGCAGTGTAGGGCCGGACGGCAACAATCAGCCCCAGCATTTT; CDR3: CASSVGPDGNNQPQHF
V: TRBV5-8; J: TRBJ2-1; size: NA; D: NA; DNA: TGTGCCAGCAGCTTGGGTACAGGCTCGCGTGGGAGTGAGCAGTTCTTC; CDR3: CASSLGTGSRGSEQFF
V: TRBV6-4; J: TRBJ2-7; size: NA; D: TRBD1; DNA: TGTGCCAGCAGACGGACAGGGAGGCAGTACTTC; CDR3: CASRRTGRQYF
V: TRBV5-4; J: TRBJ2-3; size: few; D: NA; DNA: TGTGCCAGCAGCTTGGGACAAAGCACAGATACGCAGTATTTT; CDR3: CASSLGQSTDTQYF
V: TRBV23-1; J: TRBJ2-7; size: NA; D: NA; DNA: TGCGCCTACGGGGGCGGCGGACACCATTTC; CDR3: CAYGGGGHHF
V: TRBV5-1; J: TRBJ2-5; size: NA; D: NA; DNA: TGCGCCAGCAAACGCCAGACAGGGACTGAGGAGACCCAGTACTTC; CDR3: CASKRQTGTEETQYF
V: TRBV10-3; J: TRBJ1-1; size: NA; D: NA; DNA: TGTGCCATCAGTGATCTCGCAGGCTCGGTTGAAGCTTTCTTT; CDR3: CAISDLAGSVEAFF
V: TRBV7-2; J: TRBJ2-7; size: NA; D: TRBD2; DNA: TGTGCCAGCCGGGAGGGGCAGGCGAGCTCCTACGAGCAGTACTTC; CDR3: CASREGQASSYEQYF
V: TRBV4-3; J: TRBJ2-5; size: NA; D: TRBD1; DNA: TGCGCCAGCAGCCAAAAAACAGGGGGGCAAGAGACCCAGTACTTC; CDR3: CASSQKTGGQETQYF
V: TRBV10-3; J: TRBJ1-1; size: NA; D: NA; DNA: TGTGCCATCAGTGCCGGGGACACTGAAGCTTTCTTT; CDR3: CAISAGDTEAFF
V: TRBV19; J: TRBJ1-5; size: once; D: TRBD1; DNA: TGTGCCAGTAGTATAGGGGGACAGGGGGCTTGGCAGCCCCAGCATTTT; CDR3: CASSIGGQGAWQPQHF
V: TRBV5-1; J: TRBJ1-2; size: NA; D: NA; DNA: TGCGCCAGCAGCGCGAGGGACACCAACTATGGCTACACCTTC; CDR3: CASSARDTNYGYTF
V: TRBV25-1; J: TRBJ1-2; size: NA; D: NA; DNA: TGTGCCAGCAGTGAGACGGATTTAAACTATGGCTACACCTTC; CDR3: CASSETDLNYGYTF
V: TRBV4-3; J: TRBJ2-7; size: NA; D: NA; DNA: TGCGCCAGCAGCCAAGATTTTCGGCAGCCCTACGAGCAGTACTTC; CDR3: CASSQDFRQPYEQYF
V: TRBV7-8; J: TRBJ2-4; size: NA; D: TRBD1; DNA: TGTGCCAGCAGCTCAGGACAGGGGGTGAACATTCAGTACTTC; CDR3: CASSSGQGVNIQYF
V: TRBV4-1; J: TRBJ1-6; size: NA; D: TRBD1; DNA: TGCGCCAGCAGCCCCCTGGACAGGGGAAGTCGTTCACCCCTCCACTTT; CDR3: CASSPLDRGSRSPLHF
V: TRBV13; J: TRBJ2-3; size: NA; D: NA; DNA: TGTGCCAGCAGCTTGGTGACGAGCACAGATACGCAGTATTTT; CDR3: CASSLVTSTDTQYF
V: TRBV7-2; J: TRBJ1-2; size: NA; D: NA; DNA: TGTGCCAGCAGCTTAGACAGGTGGTATGGCTACACCTTC; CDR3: CASSLDRWYGYTF
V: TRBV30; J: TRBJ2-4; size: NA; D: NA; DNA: TGTGCCTGGAGTTATGGAGCCAAAAACATTCAGTACTTC; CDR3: CAWSYGAKNIQYF
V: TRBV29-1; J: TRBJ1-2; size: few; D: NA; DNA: TGCAGCGCCTCACCGGGCAGTAACTATGGCTACACCTTC; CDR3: CSASPGSNYGYTF
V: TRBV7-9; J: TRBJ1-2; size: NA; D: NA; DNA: TGTGCCAGCAGCTTAGTGGTTAAAGACAGAGTCTATGGCTACACCTTC; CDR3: CASSLVVKDRVYGYTF
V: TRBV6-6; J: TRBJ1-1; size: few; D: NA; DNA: TGTGCCAGCGAGGCGGGGAACCGATATGAAGCTTTCTTT; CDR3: CASEAGNRYEAFF
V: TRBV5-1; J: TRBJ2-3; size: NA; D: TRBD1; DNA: TGCGCCAGCAGCTCCGGGACAGGCGTTCTAGGTACGCAGTATTTT; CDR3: CASSSGTGVLGTQYF
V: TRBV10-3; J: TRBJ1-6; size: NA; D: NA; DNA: TGTGCCATCAGTCTAGGAAATTCACCCCTCCACTTT; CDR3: CAISLGNSPLHF
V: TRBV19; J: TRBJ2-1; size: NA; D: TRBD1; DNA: TGTGCCAGTAGTTTCTCTGACAGGGGCTACTACAATGAGCAGTTCTTC; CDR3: CASSFSDRGYYNEQFF
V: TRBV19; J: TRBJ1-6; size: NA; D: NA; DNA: TGTGCCAGTAGTATAGGGGCCAGGAGCTCCTATAATTCACCCCTCCACTTT; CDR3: CASSIGARSSYNSPLHF
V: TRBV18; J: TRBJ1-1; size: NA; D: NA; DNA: TGTGCCAGCTTCCAAAAAAGTTTGGGTGAAGCTTTCTTT; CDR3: CASFQKSLGEAFF
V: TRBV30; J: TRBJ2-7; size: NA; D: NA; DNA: TGTGCCTGGAGCGTCGGACTTAGCTCCTACGAGCAGTACTTC; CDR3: CAWSVGLSSYEQYF
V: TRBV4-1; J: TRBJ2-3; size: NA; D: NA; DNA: TGCGCCAGCAGCCAAGAGGCCCAGGGTTTCCCAGATACGCAGTATTTT; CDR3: CASSQEAQGFPDTQYF
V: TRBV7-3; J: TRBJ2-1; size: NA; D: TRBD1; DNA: TGTGCCAGCAGCCCCTACAGGGGCAATGAGCAGTTCTTC; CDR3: CASSPYRGNEQFF
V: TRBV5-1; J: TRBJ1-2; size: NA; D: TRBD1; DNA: TGCGCCAGCAGCACCTCAGGGGGTACGGGCTATGGCTACACCTTC; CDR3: CASSTSGGTGYGYTF
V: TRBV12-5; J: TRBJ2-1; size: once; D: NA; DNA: TGTGCTAGTGGTCCAAGTGTGGGAGAATGGAATGAGCAGTTCTTC; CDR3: CASGPSVGEWNEQFF
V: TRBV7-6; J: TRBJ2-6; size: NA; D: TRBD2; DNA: TGTGCCAGCAGCTTAACGGGGGGGGCCGGGGCCAACGTCCTGACTTTC; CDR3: CASSLTGGAGANVLTF
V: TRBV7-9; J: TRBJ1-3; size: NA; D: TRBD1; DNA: TGTGCCAGCAGCTCGGGACAGGGAGGAAACACCATATATTTT; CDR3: CASSSGQGGNTIYF